A selection of T cell receptor beta chains follows, all from one sample in a study of T cell clones after liver transplantation. The table came from immunoSEQ multiplex PCR; TCRdb's copy has only in-frame clones and leaves some out. The sample lists about 16,000 clones, over 75% occurring once. The sample was CD8+ T cells from blood, taken 48 months after liver transplant. The receptors stem from a human patient who received a liver transplant. The T cells may come from the graft donor. CDR3s include the opening cysteine and the closing phenylalanine or tryptophan. Each record gives: V gene, J gene, D gene, clone size, CDR3 protein, CDR3 DNA. A D gene is named only where the DNA matches it firmly. Some rows mark clone size as missing; the rest say once, few, many or name a class of expanded clone.

v_call: TRBV5-6
j_call: TRBJ1-4
d_call: TRBD1
clone_size: few
cdr3_aa: CASSPWAGGVEKLFF
cdr3_nt: TGTGCCAGCAGCCCATGGGCAGGGGGCGTTGAAAAACTGTTTTTT

v_call: TRBV5-6
j_call: TRBJ2-7
d_call: .
clone_size: .
cdr3_aa: CASSKGSTFYEQYF
cdr3_nt: TGTGCCAGCAGCAAAGGCAGTACGTTCTACGAGCAGTACTTC

v_call: TRBV6-6
j_call: TRBJ2-1
d_call: TRBD2
clone_size: .
cdr3_aa: CASSSSGNYNEQFF
cdr3_nt: TGTGCCAGCAGTTCTAGCGGGAATTACAATGAGCAGTTCTTC

v_call: TRBV7-2
j_call: TRBJ2-7
d_call: .
clone_size: .
cdr3_aa: CASSPDYYEQYF
cdr3_nt: TGTGCCAGCAGCCCGGACTACTACGAGCAGTACTTC

v_call: TRBV7-9
j_call: TRBJ1-5
d_call: .
clone_size: .
cdr3_aa: CASSLIGDPNQPQHF
cdr3_nt: TGTGCCAGCAGCTTGATAGGGGACCCTAATCAGCCCCAGCATTTT

v_call: TRBV29-1
j_call: TRBJ2-3
d_call: TRBD2
clone_size: .
cdr3_aa: CSVEAGTTGPAPTDTQYF
cdr3_nt: TGCAGCGTTGAAGCTGGGACTACGGGACCGGCTCCCACAGATACGCAGTATTTT

v_call: TRBV2
j_call: TRBJ1-2
d_call: TRBD1
clone_size: .
cdr3_aa: CANDRGYGYTF
cdr3_nt: TGTGCCAACGACAGGGGCTATGGCTACACCTTC

v_call: TRBV19
j_call: TRBJ1-6
d_call: .
clone_size: .
cdr3_aa: CASKNGFSPLHF
cdr3_nt: TGTGCCAGTAAGAATGGGTTTTCACCCCTCCACTTT

v_call: TRBV6-5
j_call: TRBJ2-7
d_call: .
clone_size: .
cdr3_aa: CASSTGPAYEQYF
cdr3_nt: TGTGCCAGCAGTACCGGGCCAGCCTACGAGCAGTACTTC

v_call: TRBV4-2
j_call: TRBJ2-2
d_call: .
clone_size: once
cdr3_aa: CASSTLRATGELFF
cdr3_nt: TGTGCCAGCTCCACCCTCCGCGCCACCGGGGAGCTGTTTTTT

v_call: TRBV6-5
j_call: TRBJ2-1
d_call: TRBD2
clone_size: .
cdr3_aa: CASSYSPGLHNEQFF
cdr3_nt: TGTGCCAGCAGTTACTCTCCGGGACTACACAATGAGCAGTTCTTC

v_call: TRBV6-6
j_call: TRBJ2-7
d_call: TRBD2
clone_size: .
cdr3_aa: CASISRTSALDEQYF
cdr3_nt: TGTGCCAGCATTTCTCGGACTAGCGCCTTGGACGAGCAGTACTTC

v_call: TRBV27
j_call: TRBJ2-7
d_call: .
clone_size: .
cdr3_aa: CASSFWPGIDEQYF
cdr3_nt: TGTGCCAGCAGTTTCTGGCCAGGGATCGACGAGCAGTACTTC

v_call: TRBV28
j_call: TRBJ1-2
d_call: .
clone_size: .
cdr3_aa: CASSHLGEGGYGYTF
cdr3_nt: TGTGCCAGCAGCCATTTGGGGGAGGGAGGCTATGGCTACACCTTC

v_call: TRBV29-1
j_call: TRBJ2-5
d_call: .
clone_size: once
cdr3_aa: CSWSGVALETQYF
cdr3_nt: TGCAGCTGGTCGGGGGTTGCCCTTGAGACCCAGTACTTC

v_call: TRBV6-5
j_call: TRBJ2-5
d_call: TRBD1
clone_size: once
cdr3_aa: CASSSATRGQGETQYF
cdr3_nt: TGTGCCAGCAGTTCCGCTACCAGGGGGCAGGGAGAGACCCAGTACTTC

v_call: TRBV6-5
j_call: TRBJ1-1
d_call: .
clone_size: .
cdr3_aa: CASSYSKGTEAFF
cdr3_nt: TGTGCCAGCAGTTACTCAAAGGGGACTGAAGCTTTCTTT

v_call: TRBV4-1
j_call: TRBJ1-3
d_call: .
clone_size: .
cdr3_aa: CASSPSGVQGLSGNTIYF
cdr3_nt: TGCGCCAGCAGCCCCTCGGGGGTTCAGGGCCTCTCTGGAAACACCATATATTTT

v_call: TRBV4-3
j_call: TRBJ1-4
d_call: .
clone_size: .
cdr3_aa: CASSQEGSSEKLFF
cdr3_nt: TGCGCCAGCAGCCAAGAGGGGAGTAGTGAAAAACTGTTTTTT

v_call: TRBV11-2
j_call: TRBJ2-1
d_call: TRBD2
clone_size: .
cdr3_aa: CASSLVSGVSNEQFF
cdr3_nt: TGTGCCAGCAGCTTAGTTAGCGGGGTCTCCAATGAGCAGTTCTTC

v_call: TRBV5-3
j_call: TRBJ1-1
d_call: .
clone_size: .
cdr3_aa: CARSFQGSTEAFF
cdr3_nt: TGTGCCAGAAGCTTTCAGGGGAGCACTGAAGCTTTCTTT

v_call: TRBV27
j_call: TRBJ1-2
d_call: .
clone_size: .
cdr3_aa: CASSLGVRWGYTF
cdr3_nt: TGTGCCAGCAGTTTAGGGGTCAGGTGGGGCTACACCTTC

v_call: TRBV29-1
j_call: TRBJ1-2
d_call: .
clone_size: .
cdr3_aa: CSLLRGGGYGYTF
cdr3_nt: TGCAGTCTCCTACGGGGGGGAGGGTATGGCTACACCTTC

v_call: TRBV18
j_call: TRBJ1-1
d_call: .
clone_size: .
cdr3_aa: CASSPGAGNLNTEAFF
cdr3_nt: TGTGCCAGCTCACCTGGCGCCGGGAATCTAAACACTGAAGCTTTCTTT

v_call: TRBV28
j_call: TRBJ2-1
d_call: TRBD2
clone_size: .
cdr3_aa: CASSFGTNYNEQFF
cdr3_nt: TGTGCCAGCAGTTTTGGGACTAACTACAATGAGCAGTTCTTC

v_call: TRBV6-6
j_call: TRBJ2-7
d_call: .
clone_size: .
cdr3_aa: CASSYGPAYEQYF
cdr3_nt: TGTGCCAGCAGTTATGGTCCGGCCTACGAGCAGTACTTC

v_call: TRBV7-9
j_call: TRBJ1-2
d_call: .
clone_size: .
cdr3_aa: CASSFRTVDRYGYTF
cdr3_nt: TGTGCCAGCAGCTTCCGGACAGTCGACCGTTATGGCTACACCTTC

v_call: TRBV6-5
j_call: TRBJ2-3
d_call: .
clone_size: .
cdr3_aa: CASRKRGVRADTQYF
cdr3_nt: TGTGCCAGCAGAAAAAGGGGGGTCAGGGCAGATACGCAGTATTTT